The 20 T cell receptor beta chains presented below share a single source sample, sequenced in a study of cytomegalovirus exposure and HLA in healthy donors. PCR involved 60 Vbeta and 13 Jbeta primers. TCRdb's copy holds only in-frame clones and misses some; the assay was immunoSEQ multiplex PCR. The profile shows about 170,000 clones, roughly 79% of them singletons. The sample taken for sequencing was PBMCs. The receptors stem from a woman in her forties or fifties in good health and CMV-seropositive.

This rearrangement joins TRBV4-1 to TRBJ2-7; 10 bases line up with TRBD2. There are 15 residues in the CDR3. Germline V lookup: CDR1 MGHRA, CDR2 YSYEKL. Trimming removed 4 bases from V and 3 bases from J; junction bases left unmatched: 6. The CDR3 here is CASSRATSGRYEQYF. Here the CDR3 DNA reads TGCGCCAGCAGCCGAGCGACTAGCGGGCGCTACGAGCAGTACTTC.

CDR3 residues: CASSLFGQGPPYGYTF. As DNA, the CDR3 is TGTGCCAGCAGTTTATTCGGACAGGGGCCACCATATGGCTACACCTTC. This chain uses TRBV27 with TRBJ1-2, with 9 bases matching TRBD1. V lost 1 base, J lost 5 bases, and 8 bases stayed unmatched. From germline, CDR1 is MNHEY and CDR2 SMNVEV (reference sequence). The CDR3 extends over 16 amino acids.

The CDR3, as DNA: TGTGCCAGCAGGACCACCAGGGGAAACACCATATATTTT. Encoded protein: CASRTTRGNTIYF. The V call is TRBV28, the J call TRBJ1-3; D gene uncertain. Trimming removed 6 bases from V and 4 bases from J, with 10 bases in between. The CDR3 has 13 residues. The germline CDR1 and CDR2 sequences are MDHEN and SYDVKM.

The chain couples TRBV2 to TRBJ2-1; no reliable D call. CDR1 is SNHLY and CDR2 is FYNNEI in the germline V gene. V dropped 0 bases and J dropped 0 bases, with 6 bases sitting between them. The CDR3 runs to 15 residues. CDR3: CASSEAESSYNEQFF. In DNA form, the CDR3 reads TGTGCCAGCAGTGAAGCGGAGAGCTCCTACAATGAGCAGTTCTTC.

The gene calls are TRBV19 and TRBJ1-2; D possibly corresponds to TRBD1 (6 bases). The CDR3 runs to 15 residues. Germline assignment: CDR1 LNHDA and CDR2 SQIVND (reference sequence). The V end lost 4 bases, the J end lost 4 bases, and 16 bases lay between the germline ends. The CDR3 reads CASSSRGQGLYGYTF. CDR3 coding DNA: TGTGCCAGTAGTAGCCGTGGGCAGGGGCTCTATGGCTACACCTTC.

Comments on this clone: One end of the junction is discordant with germline, which a read error may explain. The same CDR3 also results from other DNA sequences found in this sample. The chain combines TRBV5-1 with TRBJ2-3, with 7 bases lining up with TRBD2. The CDR3 is made up of 17 amino acids. Germline values: CDR1 SGHRS, CDR2 YFSETQ. CDR3 nucleotides: TGCGCCAGCAGTTTGGCCCAGGGTGGGGGGGGAGCAGATACGCAGTATTTT. Translation: CASSLAQGGGGADTQYF.

V usage is TRBV5-4 and J usage is TRBJ2-3; D is unclear. V lost 4 bases, J lost 5 bases, and 14 bases lay in between. The length of the CDR3 is 14 residues. From germline, CDR1 is SGHNT and CDR2 YYREEE (reference sequence). The CDR3 spells CASSPPSLLDTQYF. The CDR3, as DNA: TGTGCCAGCAGCCCTCCTTCCCTTTTAGATACGCAGTATTTT.

This chain links TRBV7-2 with TRBJ2-7; TRBD1 aligns across 12 bases. CDR3 length: 15 amino acids. Germline V gives CDR1 SGHTA, CDR2 FQGNSA. V lost 6 bases and J lost 3; bases outside the gene matches: 6. The CDR3 coding sequence is TGTGCCAGCAGGGCGGGACAGGGGGCGTTCTACGAGCAGTACTTC. It specifies CASRAGQGAFYEQYF.

V gene TRBV7-6 combines with J gene TRBJ2-3; TRBD2 might be the D (7 bases). This CDR3 has 16 residues. CDR1 is SGHVS and CDR2 is FNYEAQ in the germline V gene. The ends were cut back, 5 bases at V and 1 base at J, with 16 bases in the middle. The CDR3 region has the DNA TGTGCCAGCAGCCGAAGGGGGGGGGCGGGCACAGATACGCAGTATTTT. This gives the protein CASSRRGGAGTDTQYF.

This clone came up a few times. The V gene is TRBV7-2, the J gene TRBJ2-6; 7 bases align to TRBD1. V lost 5 bases and J lost 3; bases outside the gene matches: 7. This CDR3 region has 16 residues. Germline-derived CDR1 and CDR2 are SGHTA and FQGNSA. Here the CDR3 reads CASSPRGIGGANVLTF. CDR3 nucleotides: TGTGCCAGCAGCCCCAGGGGGATTGGTGGGGCCAACGTCCTGACTTTC.

The rearrangement links TRBV5-1 to TRBJ2-7; 7 nucleotides align to TRBD1. The CDR3 loop spans 18 amino acids. The V gene end was trimmed by 1 base and the J gene end by 2 bases; junction bases not matched to a gene: 15. CDR1 and CDR2 from the germline V gene are SGHRS and YFSETQ. The CDR3 nucleotides read TGCGCCAGCAGCTTGTACGGGCGACTGACAGGGCCCCCCTACGAGCAGTACTTC. Residues: CASSLYGRLTGPPYEQYF.

This chain joins TRBV18 and TRBJ2-7, with a tentative D call TRBD1 (5 bases). Germline V gene data show CDR1 as KGHSH and CDR2 as LQKENI. CDR3 length equals 15 residues. The germline V and J ends were trimmed by 4 bases and 1 base, with 14 bases remaining between them. Written as DNA, the CDR3 is TGTGCCAGCTCACAGGACATCCTTCAATCCTACGAGCAGTACTTC. Translating gives CASSQDILQSYEQYF.

V and J are TRBV6-6 and TRBJ1-1; 9 bases map to TRBD1. CDR1 is MNHNY and CDR2 is SVGAGI in the germline V gene (reference sequence). This CDR3 is 15 amino acids long. Unmatched junction bases numbered 8, after V lost 5 bases and J lost 4 bases. CDR3 loop: CASSPGQGGTTEAFF. CDR3 DNA: TGTGCCAGCAGTCCGGGACAGGGAGGTACCACTGAAGCTTTCTTT.

This clone has more than one count but fewer than ten. V is TRBV18 and J is TRBJ1-1, with 7 bases matching TRBD1. Per germline, CDR1 KGHSH and CDR2 LQKENI. The V and J ends lost 3 bases and 7 bases, in that order; junction bases with no gene match: 17. This CDR3 has 17 residues. CDR3 residues: CASSPLSLATGYYEAFF. The CDR3 coding sequence is TGTGCCAGCTCACCTCTCAGTTTAGCGACAGGGTACTATGAAGCTTTCTTT.

J is TRBJ2-7 and V is TRBV18, with D maybe TRBD2 (6 bases). This CDR3 region has 17 residues. Trimming shortened V by 3 bases and J by 5 bases, and 23 bases separated the two germline ends. CDR1 and CDR2 (germline): KGHSH, LQKENI. CDR3 residues: CASSPRITLKKRDEQYF. The CDR3 coding sequence is TGTGCCAGCTCACCGCGAATAACCTTGAAGAAGCGGGACGAGCAGTACTTC.

V and J are TRBV7-9 and TRBJ1-2; 9 bases match TRBD1. This CDR3 region has 15 residues. Germline CDR1 reads SEHNR; CDR2 reads FQNEAQ (reference sequence). J lost 2 bases, V lost 4 bases, and 5 bases had no gene match. The CDR3 here is CASSSPGQGNYGYTF. The CDR3 region has the DNA TGTGCCAGCAGCTCCCCGGGACAGGGAAACTATGGCTACACCTTC.

This clone was recorded only once. The CDR3 here is CASSDGRGGWNNEQFF. The CDR3 nucleotides are TGTGCCAGCAGTGATGGAAGGGGGGGATGGAACAATGAGCAGTTCTTC. V gene TRBV6-1 combines with J gene TRBJ2-1; the D gene is possibly TRBD2 (7 bases). This CDR3 has 16 amino acids. Germline V gene lookup returns CDR1 MNHNS and CDR2 SASEGT. Trimming shortened V by 3 bases and J by 5 bases, and 17 bases separated the two germline ends.

In DNA form, the CDR3 reads TGTGCCAGCAGCTTCAGGGTTAATTCACCCCTCCACTTT. It yields the protein CASSFRVNSPLHF. The chain uses TRBV7-9 and TRBJ1-6; tentatively, D is TRBD1 (5 bases). The germline gives CDR1 SEHNR, CDR2 FQNEAQ (reference sequence). The CDR3 is made up of 13 amino acids. Trimming took off 3 bases at V and 6 bases at J, with 6 bases between the two ends.

The chain links TRBV2 to TRBJ2-1; TRBD1 aligns across 9 bases. This CDR3 is built from 13 residues. Germline CDR1 reads SNHLY; CDR2 reads FYNNEI. V lost 6 bases, J lost 7 bases, and 4 bases stayed unmatched. The CDR3 DNA reads TGTGCCAGCAGGGGACAGGGAGGGAATGAGCAGTTCTTC. Amino acids: CASRGQGGNEQFF. Supplemented by reference TRBV2 and TRBJ2-1, the full variable domain reads EPEVTQTPSHQVTQMGQEVILRCVPISNHLYFYWYRQILGQKVEFLVSFYNNEISEKSEIFDDQFSVERPDGSNFTLKIRSTKLEDSAMYFCASRGQGGNEQFFGPGTRLTVL.

The V and J genes are TRBV10-2 and TRBJ1-1, with D uncertain. V was cut by 7 bases and J by 6 bases, with 15 bases left in between. The CDR3 contains 13 residues. CDR1 is WSHSY, CDR2 SAAADI, per germline. CDR3 sequence: CASTEERLSEAFF. As DNA, the CDR3 is TGCGCCAGCACCGAGGAGAGGTTATCTGAAGCTTTCTTT.